One and the same sample provided the 18 T cell receptor beta chains below, sequenced in a study of response to subunit inactivated influenza vaccine. Each CDR3 protein is one row after TCRdb ran MiXCR on the RT-PCR reads. Of more than 550,000 distinct CDR3 sequences listed, roughly 12% were seen once; the top ten hold 9.5% to 12%. These sequences were also reported in another study, on T cells expressing NK-cell markers. That study reports: 5'RACE template switching with UMIs produced the TCR beta cDNA.

The sequencing here drew on PBMCs from blood, taken on the day of vaccination. Receptor source: a man in his forties or fifties who received an inactivated influenza vaccine.

This clonotype was seen only a few times. The chain has TRBV15 and TRBJ2-7; tentative D call: TRBD1 (5 bases). V lost 0 bases and J lost 0, with 9 bases in between. The CDR3 is 15 amino acids. The germline V gene has CDR1 LNHNV and CDR2 YYDKDF (reference sequence). This CDR3 reads CATSRDRASSYEQYF. CDR3 DNA sequence: TGTGCCACCAGCAGAGACAGGGCGAGCTCCTACGAGCAGTACTTC.

The chain recombines TRBV4-3 with TRBJ1-3, with no clear D. The CDR3 extends over 14 amino acids. Germline CDR1 and CDR2: LGHNA and YSLEER. V was trimmed by 0 bases and J by 6 bases, leaving 9 bases between them. The CDR3 protein is CASSQEAALNTIYF. CDR3 DNA sequence: TGCGCCAGCAGCCAAGAGGCAGCTTTAAACACCATATATTTT.

The chain combines TRBV2 with TRBJ2-1; maybe TRBD2 (5 bases). The CDR3 runs to 13 residues. Germline lookup yields CDR1 SNHLY and CDR2 FYNNEI. V was clipped by 7 bases and J by 8 bases, with 15 bases between them. The CDR3 is CASNELGPDEQFF. In DNA form, the CDR3 reads TGTGCCAGCAACGAACTAGGACCCGATGAGCAGTTCTTC. Supplemented by reference TRBV2 and TRBJ2-1, the full variable domain reads EPEVTQTPSHQVTQMGQEVILRCVPISNHLYFYWYRQILGQKVEFLVSFYNNEISEKSEIFDDQFSVERPDGSNFTLKIRSTKLEDSAMYFCASNELGPDEQFFGPGTRLTVL.

This clonotype occurred a few times. V gene TRBV29-1 combines with J gene TRBJ2-7, with a weak D call TRBD2 (6 bases). The CDR3 totals 12 residues. Germline V lookup: CDR1 SQVTM, CDR2 ANQGSEA. As DNA, the CDR3 is TGCACCGCGCGGGGAAGCTCCTACGAGCAGTACTTC. It translates to CTARGSSYEQYF.

In this sample, this clonotype turned up a few times. The chain employs TRBV6-2 or TRBV6-3 and TRBJ2-1, with 7 bases lining up with TRBD2. The CDR3 totals 16 residues. J gave up 8 bases and V 4 bases, and 14 bases lay outside the gene matches. From germline, CDR1 is MNHEY and CDR2 SVGEGT. The DNA of the CDR3 is TGTGCCAGCAGTTCCCCAGCGGGAAAACGCTGGGATGAGCAGTTCTTC. This gives the protein CASSSPAGKRWDEQFF.

V is TRBV14 and J is TRBJ2-7; the match to TRBD2 covers 9 bases. Germline assignment: CDR1 SGHDN and CDR2 FVKESK. This CDR3 contains 15 residues. V shed 1 base and J 6 bases; nucleotides not matched to a gene: 7. CDR3 nucleotides: TGTGCCAGCAGCCAAGGTGGGACTAGCATTAGCGAGCAGTACTTC. This translates into CASSQGGTSISEQYF.

The table lists this clonotype with a few counts. V usage is TRBV4-2 and J usage is TRBJ2-1; possibly TRBD1 for D (5 bases). V lost 1 base and J lost 0, with 13 bases in between. The CDR3 spans 17 residues. CDR1 and CDR2 (germline): LGHNA, YNFKEQ. This chain's CDR3 is CASSQGVWGSSYNEQFF. DNA for the CDR3: TGTGCCAGCAGCCAAGGCGTATGGGGCAGCTCCTACAATGAGCAGTTCTTC.

J is TRBJ2-7 and V is TRBV6-2 or TRBV6-3, with 8 nucleotides matching TRBD1. Germline V gene data show CDR1 as MNHEY and CDR2 as SVGEGT. The CDR3 runs to 15 residues. V shed 2 bases and J 4 bases; nucleotides not matched to a gene: 7. The CDR3 sequence is CASSYRTGMMYEQYF. Here the CDR3 DNA reads TGTGCCAGCAGTTACCGGACAGGGATGATGTACGAGCAGTACTTC.

The chain links TRBV11-1 to TRBJ2-7; D remains ambiguous. Trimming took off 5 bases at V and 0 bases at J, with 11 bases between the two ends. Germline loops: CDR1 SGHAT, CDR2 FQDESV (reference sequence). The CDR3 has 14 amino acids. DNA for the CDR3: TGTGCCAGCAGCATCGCAGAGACCTCCTACGAGCAGTACTTC. Amino acid sequence: CASSIAETSYEQYF.

This clonotype has only a few counts. The CDR3 coding sequence is TGTGCCAGCACCCGGGCCGGACAGGCTAACTATGGCTACACCTTC. It encodes CASTRAGQANYGYTF. The chain uses TRBV9 and TRBJ1-2; the match to TRBD1 covers 7 bases. CDR3 length: 15 residues. With V trimmed by 6 bases and J by 0 bases, 8 bases remained unmatched. The germline V gene has CDR1 SGDLS and CDR2 YYNGEE.

This clonotype occurred many times. The J gene is TRBJ2-1, the V gene TRBV27, with D unresolved. Trimming shortened V by 1 base and J by 8 bases, and 6 bases separated the two germline ends. CDR1 MNHEY and CDR2 SMNVEV come from the germline V gene (reference sequence). This CDR3 comprises 12 residues. The CDR3 DNA follows: TGTGCCAGCAGTTTATACGGGTATGAGCAGTTCTTC. It encodes CASSLYGYEQFF.

This chain uses TRBV7-9 with TRBJ2-3; D ambiguous. The germline V gene encodes CDR1 SEHNR and CDR2 FQNEAQ (reference sequence). V was trimmed by 4 bases and J by 9 bases, leaving 14 bases between them. This CDR3 region has 13 residues. The CDR3 protein is CASSSSLVETQYF. The CDR3, as DNA: TGTGCCAGCAGCTCCTCCCTGGTAGAAACGCAGTATTTT.

The chain couples TRBV6-2 or TRBV6-3 to TRBJ1-1; possibly TRBD1 for D (5 bases). This CDR3 spans 13 amino acids. Trimming left V 6 bases short and J 5 bases short, with 13 bases between. Germline lookup yields CDR1 MNHEY and CDR2 SVGEGT. The CDR3: CASSGMGVTEAFF. Written as DNA, the CDR3 is TGTGCCAGCAGCGGGATGGGGGTAACTGAAGCTTTCTTT.

This clonotype was seen only a few times. The chain employs TRBV28 and TRBJ1-6, with D possibly TRBD1 on 5 matching bases. The germline CDR1 and CDR2 sequences are MDHEN and SYDVKM. The CDR3 runs 17 residues. V lost 3 bases, J lost 9 bases, and 21 bases lay in between. For the CDR3, the DNA is TGTGCCAGCAGTTTTTTGCGCCTTAGGGGTCTTTTTTCACCCCTCCACTTT. This gives the protein CASSFLRLRGLFSPLHF.

This clonotype turned up a few times. The rearrangement joins TRBV12-3 or TRBV12-4 to TRBJ1-1; D perhaps matches TRBD1 (6 bases). CDR3 length: 13 amino acids. The ends were cut back, 4 bases at V and 3 bases at J, with 9 bases in the middle. The CDR3 nucleotides are TGTGCCAGCAGTTCAGGGGTCCACACTGAAGCTTTCTTT. This translates into CASSSGVHTEAFF.

This clonotype was detected a few times. The rearrangement links TRBV20-1 to TRBJ2-1; D is perhaps TRBD1 (5 bases). V gave up 3 bases and J gave up 3 bases, with 15 bases separating them. Germline V lookup: CDR1 DFQATT, CDR2 SNEGSKA (reference sequence). The CDR3 contains 15 residues. For the CDR3, the DNA is TGCAGTGCTAGGGCTGGCCAGGGAAACTACAATGAGCAGTTCTTC. It yields the protein CSARAGQGNYNEQFF.

CDR3 bases: TGCGCCAGCAGCTACGCCGGGACAGCCGGGGATACGCAGTATTTT. Translation gives CASSYAGTAGDTQYF. The chain carries TRBV5-1 and TRBJ2-3, with 7 bases matching TRBD1. J gave up 6 bases and V 3 bases, and 10 bases lay outside the gene matches. Germline V gives CDR1 SGHRS, CDR2 YFSETQ. The CDR3 contains 15 residues. The variable domain in full, completed from reference TRBV5-1 and TRBJ2-3, reads KAGVTQTPRYLIKTRGQQVTLSCSPISGHRSVSWYQQTPGQGLQFLFEYFSETQRNKGNFPGRFSGRQFSNSRSEMNVSTLELGDSALYLCASSYAGTAGDTQYFGPGTRLTVL.

The chain carries TRBV6-1 and TRBJ2-7, with D possibly matching TRBD1 (6 bases). Trimming took 6 bases from V and 4 from J, leaving 16 bases between them. CDR3 length: 14 amino acids. CDR1 and CDR2 (germline): MNHNS, SASEGT. CDR3 sequence: CASRTEQGPYEQYF. The CDR3 DNA reads as TGTGCCAGCAGGACCGAACAGGGCCCATACGAGCAGTACTTC.